These 32 T cell receptor beta chains were all obtained from the same sample, sequenced in a study of blood T cell repertoires in COVID-19. Method: immunoSEQ multiplex PCR; TCRdb's copy keeps in-frame clones and lacks some. This sample has around 260,000 clones, with 83% found just once. What was sequenced was peripheral blood. These receptors all stem from a man in his fifties or sixties who had recovered from COVID-19.

Details on this clone: This may be a read error, as it is one base from a much larger clone. The CDR3 sequence is CASSVTGNTEAFF. The DNA of the CDR3 is TGTGCCAGCAGCGTGACAGGGAACACTGAAGCTTTCTTT. The chain is built from TRBV5-6 and TRBJ1-1; D perhaps matches TRBD1 (6 bases). The germline V gene has CDR1 SGHDT and CDR2 YYEEEE. Trimming removed 4 bases at V and 1 base at J, with 8 bases between. There are 13 residues in the CDR3.

The gene calls are TRBV29-1 and TRBJ2-4; tentatively, D is TRBD2 (5 bases). V lost 2 bases and J 6 bases, leaving 11 bases between the germline ends. In germline, CDR1 is SQVTM, CDR2 ANQGSEA. The CDR3 is 13 amino acids. CDR3 nucleotide sequence: TGCAGCGTTGAAAACCTAGCCGGAAACATTCAGTACTTC. Translated, it gives CSVENLAGNIQYF.

V is TRBV19 and J is TRBJ1-1, with 7 bases identical to TRBD1. The CDR3 contains 16 residues. Germline V gene data show CDR1 as LNHDA and CDR2 as SQIVND (reference sequence). Trimming took 4 bases from V and 1 from J; bases not matched to a gene: 9. CDR3 residues: CASSTRKGQPNTEAFF. Written as DNA, the CDR3 is TGTGCCAGTAGTACGAGAAAGGGACAGCCGAACACTGAAGCTTTCTTT.

CDR3 amino acids: CASSPSFRGVNTEAFF. Here the CDR3 DNA reads TGTGCCAGCAGTCCCTCTTTCAGGGGGGTGAACACTGAAGCTTTCTTT. V is TRBV28 and J is TRBJ1-1, with TRBD1 matching over 7 bases. Germline CDR1 is MDHEN and CDR2 is SYDVKM. CDR3 length: 16 residues. V lost 5 bases and J lost 0; bases outside the gene matches: 9.

This chain connects TRBV6-6 to TRBJ2-7, with D unresolved. The CDR3 consists of 11 residues. Germline CDR1 is MNHNY and CDR2 is SVGAGI (reference sequence). Deletions cut 5 bases from V and 1 base from J, with 3 bases between. CDR3 protein: CASSPSYEQYF. DNA of the CDR3: TGTGCCAGCAGTCCGTCCTACGAGCAGTACTTC.

The chain uses TRBV7-9 and TRBJ2-7; D is unresolved. Between the trimmed V and J ends, which lost 3 bases and 1 base, there was a span of 4 bases. The CDR3 has 12 residues. Germline CDR1 SEHNR, CDR2 FQNEAQ (reference sequence). The CDR3 DNA follows: TGTGCCAGCAGCTTTGTATCCTACGAGCAGTACTTC. Translating it yields CASSFVSYEQYF.

The chain joins TRBV11-2 to TRBJ2-2; TRBD1 matches 7 bases. The V segment lost 5 bases and the J segment 0 bases; nucleotides outside the gene matches: 3. The CDR3 runs 15 residues. CDR1 SGHAT and CDR2 FQNNGV come from the germline V gene. This CDR3 is CASSPDRTNTGELFF. The CDR3 region has the DNA TGTGCCAGCAGCCCGGACAGGACGAACACCGGGGAGCTGTTTTTT.

V gene TRBV7-9 combines with J gene TRBJ2-1; 7 bases fit TRBD1. The CDR3 loop spans 15 amino acids. J was trimmed by 8 bases and V by 0 bases; bases with no gene match: 7. Germline V gives CDR1 SEHNR, CDR2 FQNEAQ (reference sequence). The CDR3 DNA reads TGTGCCAGCAGCTTAGCCTCGACAGGGAGTCATGAGCAGTTCTTC. This translates into CASSLASTGSHEQFF.

This chain connects TRBV28 to TRBJ1-6; 10 bases agree with TRBD1. Germline trimming cut 5 bases from V and 9 bases from J; bases unmatched to any gene: 10. In germline, CDR1 is MDHEN, CDR2 SYDVKM. The CDR3 is 16 residues long. The CDR3 bases are TGTGCCAGCAGTGTCCCGGGACAGGGGAAGAGTTCACCCCTCCACTTT. It is translated as CASSVPGQGKSSPLHF. Variable domain in full (rest from reference TRBV28 and TRBJ1-6): DVKVTQSSRYLVKRTGEKVFLECVQDMDHENMFWYRQDPGLGLRLIYFSYDVKMKEKGDIPEGYSVSREKKERFSLILESASTNQTSMYLCASSVPGQGKSSPLHFGNGTRLTVT.

The sample holds one count of this clone. The V gene is TRBV11-2, the J gene TRBJ2-7; D not certain. V lost 0 bases and J 6 bases, leaving 9 bases between the germline ends. Germline lookup yields CDR1 SGHAT and CDR2 FQNNGV. The CDR3 extends over 13 amino acids. Here the CDR3 reads CASSLDTPSEQYF. As DNA, the CDR3 is TGTGCCAGCAGCTTAGACACGCCCAGCGAGCAGTACTTC. The full variable domain, with the rest looked up from reference TRBV11-2 and TRBJ2-7, is EAGVAQSPRYKIIEKRQSVAFWCNPISGHATLYWYQQILGQGPKLLIQFQNNGVVDDSQLPKDRFSAERLKGVDSTLKIQPAKLEDSAVYLCASSLDTPSEQYFGPGTRLTVT.

The chain joins TRBV19 to TRBJ1-5; maybe TRBD1 (5 bases). Germline V gene data show CDR1 as LNHDA and CDR2 as SQIVND (reference sequence). The CDR3 runs to 15 residues. V was clipped by 9 bases and J by 4 bases, with 19 bases between them. The CDR3 spells CASRRRDGGNQPQHF. The CDR3 DNA follows: TGTGCCAGCCGCCGGCGGGACGGCGGGAATCAGCCCCAGCATTTT.

V and J are TRBV6-5 and TRBJ2-1; the match to TRBD2 covers 10 bases. The CDR3 is made up of 14 amino acids. The ends lost 2 bases at V and 6 bases at J; junction bases unmatched: 1. The germline V gene has CDR1 MNHEY and CDR2 SVGAGI. The CDR3 region has the DNA TGTGCCAGCAGTTACGGACTAGCGGTCAATGAGCAGTTCTTC. As protein: CASSYGLAVNEQFF.

V is TRBV4-1 and J is TRBJ1-1, with D possibly being TRBD1 (5 bases). V shed 4 bases and J shed 5 bases, with 26 bases lying between them. CDR1 is MGHRA and CDR2 is YSYEKL in the germline V gene. The CDR3 has 18 residues. The CDR3 DNA reads as TGCGCCAGCAGCCCCCCCCGGGGGGGAAGAAACCTTGGGACTGAAGCTTTCTTT. It encodes CASSPPRGGRNLGTEAFF.

The chain joins TRBV2 to TRBJ1-6, with 7 bases aligning to TRBD1. The CDR3 is 16 residues long. Germline V gene sequence: CDR1 SNHLY, CDR2 FYNNEI. The V gene end was trimmed by 0 bases and the J gene end by 6 bases; junction bases not matched to a gene: 5. The CDR3, as DNA: TGTGCCAGCAGTGAAGCACAGGGGCCACGTAATTCACCCCTCCACTTT. Its protein is CASSEAQGPRNSPLHF.

V usage is TRBV18 and J usage is TRBJ2-7; 12 bases agree with TRBD2. The germline V gene encodes CDR1 KGHSH and CDR2 LQKENI. V trimming: 3 bases; J trimming: 9 bases; junction bases outside the gene matches: 6. This CDR3 comprises 14 residues. The CDR3 spells CASSPGLAGPWQYF. CDR3 DNA sequence: TGTGCCAGCTCACCGGGACTAGCGGGCCCATGGCAGTACTTC.

The chain carries TRBV11-2 and TRBJ2-5; 7 bases align to TRBD1. There are 16 residues in the CDR3. V dropped 1 base and J dropped 1; count of bases not matched to a gene: 6. CDR1 is SGHAT, CDR2 FQNNGV, per germline. CDR3 residues: CASSLVGGVLQETQYF. The DNA of the CDR3 is TGTGCCAGCAGCTTAGTAGGGGGCGTCCTCCAAGAGACCCAGTACTTC.

J is TRBJ2-1 and V is TRBV2, with 12 bases identical to TRBD1. CDR1 SNHLY and CDR2 FYNNEI come from the germline V gene. J lost 8 bases, V lost 6 bases, and 11 bases had no gene match. The CDR3 is made up of 16 amino acids. The CDR3 nucleotides read TGTGCCAGCAGAGATACCGGGACAGGGGGCCAATATGAGCAGTTCTTC. It is translated as CASRDTGTGGQYEQFF.

The gene calls are TRBV2 and TRBJ2-6, with D hard to call. The CDR3 has 15 amino acids. Germline V gene data show CDR1 as SNHLY and CDR2 as FYNNEI. Trimming left V 6 bases short and J 1 base short, with 10 bases between. CDR3 DNA: TGTGCCAGCAGGAACTTCGCTTCTGGGGCCAACGTCCTGACTTTC. Encoded protein: CASRNFASGANVLTF.

The gene calls are TRBV28 and TRBJ1-2; D might be TRBD1 (5 bases). The CDR3 loop spans 16 amino acids. Per germline, CDR1 MDHEN and CDR2 SYDVKM. Trimming shortened V by 0 bases and J by 2 bases, and 13 bases separated the two germline ends. The CDR3 DNA follows: TGTGCCAGCAGTTTATGGACAGACAACTCGAACTATGGCTACACCTTC. This translates into CASSLWTDNSNYGYTF.

The rearrangement links TRBV11-2 to TRBJ2-1; 7 nucleotides align to TRBD2. This CDR3 spans 14 amino acids. Trimming removed 0 bases from V and 10 bases from J; junction bases left unmatched: 6. In germline, CDR1 is SGHAT, CDR2 FQNNGV. DNA of the CDR3: TGTGCCAGCAGCTTAGAGACGCCGCGGGGGGAGCAGTTCTTC. This gives the protein CASSLETPRGEQFF.

This chain uses TRBV18 with TRBJ2-5; the D is unclear. Germline V lookup: CDR1 KGHSH, CDR2 LQKENI. The CDR3 runs to 13 residues. Trimming cost V 2 bases and J 4 bases, with 8 bases left between them. The CDR3 sequence: CASSPGQLETQYF. In DNA form, the CDR3 reads TGTGCCAGCTCACCAGGGCAGTTAGAGACCCAGTACTTC.

The chain has TRBV5-1 and TRBJ1-2, with 7 bases lining up with TRBD1. Trimming cost V 4 bases and J 1 base; bases outside gene matches: 19. The germline V gene has CDR1 SGHRS and CDR2 YFSETQ. This CDR3 region has 19 residues. CDR3 DNA: TGCGCCAGCAGCCCCCGGCGGAGGGACAGACGCGAATTTAACTATGGCTACACCTTC. Translation: CASSPRRRDRREFNYGYTF.

The chain joins TRBV5-1 to TRBJ2-7; 9 bases are shared with TRBD1. Germline V gene sequence: CDR1 SGHRS, CDR2 YFSETQ. The V and J ends lost 5 bases and 3 bases, in that order; junction bases with no gene match: 6. This CDR3 spans 14 amino acids. CDR3 amino acids: CASRYDRGDYEQYF. CDR3 DNA: TGCGCCAGCAGATATGACAGGGGGGACTACGAGCAGTACTTC.

This chain joins TRBV9 and TRBJ1-5, with a possible D match to TRBD1 (6 bases). V shed 4 bases and J shed 2 bases, with 16 bases lying between them. The length of the CDR3 is 16 residues. CDR1 and CDR2 from the germline V gene are SGDLS and YYNGEE. Here the CDR3 reads CASSRGDRIRNQPQHF. DNA of the CDR3: TGTGCCAGCAGCAGGGGAGACAGGATTCGCAATCAGCCCCAGCATTTT.

The chain links TRBV5-1 to TRBJ2-3; maybe TRBD1 (5 bases). Germline loops: CDR1 SGHRS, CDR2 YFSETQ. The CDR3 has 15 residues. V was shortened by 0 bases and J by 1 base, with 9 bases between the two germline ends. The CDR3 nucleotides are TGCGCCAGCAGCTTGGACGACAGCCGCACAGATACGCAGTATTTT. This translates into CASSLDDSRTDTQYF.

V and J are TRBV14 and TRBJ1-1; 7 positions agree with TRBD1. The CDR3 is 14 residues long. Germline V gives CDR1 SGHDN, CDR2 FVKESK. With V trimmed by 5 bases and J by 5 bases, 8 bases remained unmatched. The CDR3 nucleotides are TGTGCCAGCAGCGGACAGGCGAGGGGGACTGAAGCTTTCTTT. Its protein product is CASSGQARGTEAFF.

Note on this clone: A read error is possible here, since a much larger clone lies one base away. The chain recombines TRBV5-1 with TRBJ2-2; TRBD2 aligns across 12 bases. This CDR3 has 16 residues. Germline CDR1 and CDR2: SGHRS and YFSETQ. Trimming cost V 4 bases and J 2 bases; bases outside gene matches: 3. The CDR3 bases are TGCGCCAGCAGCGTGACTAGCGGGGGCAACACCGGGGAGCTGTTTTTT. Translated: CASSVTSGGNTGELFF.

V is TRBV27 and J is TRBJ1-2; 8 positions match TRBD1. Per the germline V gene, CDR1 is MNHEY and CDR2 is SMNVEV (reference sequence). This CDR3 contains 17 residues. With 3 bases clipped from V and 4 bases from J, the junction kept 13 bases outside the gene matches. CDR3 loop: CASSFVQGASGGYGYTF. As DNA, the CDR3 is TGTGCCAGCAGTTTCGTCCAGGGGGCCTCAGGGGGCTATGGCTACACCTTC.

This clone came up a few times. The J gene is TRBJ1-1, the V gene TRBV9, with D perhaps TRBD1 (6 bases). The CDR3 runs 13 residues. Germline values: CDR1 SGDLS, CDR2 YYNGEE. Trimming took 3 bases from V and 2 from J, leaving 8 bases between them. The CDR3 bases are TGTGCCAGCAGCGAACAGGGAAACACTGAAGCTTTCTTT. Amino acid sequence: CASSEQGNTEAFF.

The chain combines TRBV30 with TRBJ2-3; 11 bases align to TRBD2. V lost 0 bases, J lost 3 bases, and 11 bases stayed unmatched. The V gene's germline CDR1 is GTSNPN and CDR2 SVGIG (reference sequence). This CDR3 contains 18 residues. CDR3 protein: CAWSVRSGRAGGTDTQYF. In DNA form, the CDR3 reads TGTGCCTGGAGTGTACGTAGCGGGAGGGCAGGGGGAACAGATACGCAGTATTTT. The entire variable domain, with the rest obtained from reference TRBV30 and TRBJ2-3, is as follows: SQTIHQWPATLVQPVGSPLSLECTVEGTSNPNLYWYRQAAGRGLQLLFYSVGIGQISSEVPQNLSASRPQDRQFILSSKKLLLSDSGFYLCAWSVRSGRAGGTDTQYFGPGTRLTVL.

The rearrangement links TRBV12-3 or TRBV12-4 to TRBJ1-1; D call uncertain. There are 12 residues in the CDR3. The V gene lost 6 bases and the J gene lost 10 bases, with 15 bases spanning the gap. The CDR3 DNA reads TGTGCCAGCAGAACCTTTGAGGTGAGAGCTTTCTTT. It yields the protein CASRTFEVRAFF.

The J gene is TRBJ2-5, the V gene TRBV24-1; D gene uncertain. The CDR3 is made up of 14 amino acids. The ends were cut back, 3 bases at V and 1 base at J, with 8 bases in the middle. CDR1 is KGHDR and CDR2 is SFDVKD in the germline V gene. CDR3 in amino acids: CATSDANSQETQYF. CDR3 in DNA: TGTGCCACCAGTGATGCCAACAGCCAAGAGACCCAGTACTTC.